The clone carrying this T cell receptor beta chain showed up many times. Its antigen remains unknown. The sample is drawn from a study of T cell repertoires in cytomegalovirus infection. Study findings and constraints: It was HLA-C-restricted CMV-specific TCR beta clonotypes that dominated the response ex vivo.

TCRdb ran MiXCR on the reads and lists one entry per CDR3 protein. Seen here are about 300,000 distinct CDR3 sequences, roughly a quarter observed once, and the top ten hold 14%. CDR1 and CDR2 (germline): DFQATT, SNEGSKA (reference sequence). The length of the CDR3 is 16 residues. V was pared by 1 base and J by 5 bases, with 9 bases of the junction left unmatched. The sequencing sample was made of PBMCs. This rearrangement joins TRBV20-1 to TRBJ1-5; 9 bases are shared with TRBD1. This TCR was recovered from a human donor in good health (CMV status not recorded). Some clones in this sample may be carry-over from other donors' samples. CDR3 in DNA: TGCAGTGCTAGAGTACCCGGGACAGGGATGGATCAGCCCCAGCATTTT. It yields the protein CSARVPGTGMDQPQHF.